This T cell receptor beta chain stems from a study of radiotherapy plus CTLA-4 blockade in lung cancer. For the study at large: Patients showed objective responses in 15% to 20% of cases, and disease control was achieved by under 40%.

Only in-frame clones appear in the TCRdb table, and some are missing; sequencing was by immunoSEQ multiplex PCR. The sample includes approximately 97,000 clones, under 90% of them seen just once. The CDR3 runs to 13 residues. CDR1 SGHNT and CDR2 YYREEE come from the germline V gene (reference sequence). V lost 4 bases, J lost 2 bases, and 3 bases stayed unmatched. Enrolled patients, whose metastatic non-small-cell lung cancer was chemo-refractory, received focal radiation plus CTLA-4 blockade with ipilimumab. Sequenced material: peripheral blood, taken from a patient treated with radiotherapy plus ipilimumab. The source of this sequence is a human donor with non-small cell lung cancer who had stable disease on radiotherapy plus ipilimumab. This chain connects TRBV5-4 to TRBJ2-7, with 7 positions matching TRBD2. As DNA, the CDR3 is TGTGCCAGCAGCCCCGGGACTACCTACGAGCAGTACTTC. This gives the protein CASSPGTTYEQYF.